A single sample is the source of the 9 T cell receptor beta chains below, sequenced in a study of identical twins. TCRdb redid the calling of the 5' RACE reads with MiXCR, one entry per CDR3 protein. The repertoire has 640,000 or so distinct CDR3 sequences, 6% to 6.5% of them found once; the top ten carry approximately 1.6%. Sequencing input: naive T cells sorted from blood. The receptors derive from a man younger than 35 in good health.

This clonotype was seen many times. The V call is TRBV5-6, the J call TRBJ2-7; no definite D call. The CDR3 covers 14 residues. Germline-derived CDR1 and CDR2 are SGHDT and YYEEEE. Trimming took 4 bases from V and 7 from J, leaving 18 bases between them. The CDR3: CASSTTGPQREQYF. CDR3 DNA sequence: TGTGCCAGCAGCACTACCGGACCCCAGAGGGAGCAGTACTTC.

The table lists this clonotype with a few counts. The J gene is TRBJ1-1, the V gene TRBV7-9, with TRBD1 as a possible D gene (6 bases). V shed 6 bases and J shed 6 bases, with 11 bases lying between them. The germline V gene has CDR1 SEHNR and CDR2 FQNEAQ (reference sequence). The CDR3 sequence is 12 residues long. This CDR3 is CASSAGTPEAFF. CDR3 nucleotide sequence: TGTGCCAGCAGTGCCGGGACACCTGAAGCTTTCTTT.

This clonotype was counted at least ten times. V gene TRBV6-1 combines with J gene TRBJ2-2; a possible D gene is TRBD2 (6 bases). The germline V gene has CDR1 MNHNS and CDR2 SASEGT. There are 15 residues in the CDR3. The V end was cut by 6 bases, the J end by 5 bases, with 16 bases between. CDR3 nucleotides: TGTGCCAGCAGGGTCAGGGACTGGCAGACCGGGGAGCTGTTTTTT. Its protein is CASRVRDWQTGELFF.

This clonotype was detected only a few times. V is TRBV2 and J is TRBJ1-1; D might be TRBD1 (5 bases). In germline, CDR1 is SNHLY, CDR2 FYNNEI. Trimming cost V 7 bases and J 5 bases, with 17 bases left between them. The CDR3 covers 14 residues. The CDR3 is CASTGGPGGTEAFF. CDR3 DNA sequence: TGTGCCAGCACGGGTGGCCCCGGGGGTACTGAAGCTTTCTTT. The complete variable domain, with remaining parts taken from reference TRBV2 and TRBJ1-1, reads EPEVTQTPSHQVTQMGQEVILRCVPISNHLYFYWYRQILGQKVEFLVSFYNNEISEKSEIFDDQFSVERPDGSNFTLKIRSTKLEDSAMYFCASTGGPGGTEAFFGQGTRLTVV.

The CDR3 DNA sequence: TGCGCCAGCAGCTGGAGGGGAGGCGGGGCCAACGTCCTGACTTTC. Translating it yields CASSWRGGGANVLTF. J is TRBJ2-6 and V is TRBV5-1, with D possibly matching TRBD2 (6 bases). The CDR3 consists of 15 residues. The germline CDR1 and CDR2 sequences are SGHRS and YFSETQ. Between the trimmed V and J ends, which lost 3 bases and 4 bases, there was a span of 11 bases.

This clonotype has a count of ten or more. V gene TRBV29-1 combines with J gene TRBJ2-5; 10 bases fit TRBD2. CDR3 length: 14 amino acids. Germline assignment: CDR1 SQVTM and CDR2 ANQGSEA. With 2 bases clipped from V and 4 bases from J, the junction kept 4 bases outside the gene matches. This CDR3 reads CSVETSGTAETQYF. The DNA of the CDR3 is TGCAGCGTTGAAACTAGCGGGACCGCAGAGACCCAGTACTTC.

This clonotype occurred many times. The V gene is TRBV20-1, the J gene TRBJ2-5; TRBD2 matches at 9 bases. This CDR3 contains 14 residues. Trimming took 7 bases from V and 5 from J; bases not matched to a gene: 11. Germline loops: CDR1 DFQATT, CDR2 SNEGSKA (reference sequence). The CDR3 nucleotides read TGCAGTGGAAGGCAGGCGGGAGGGCACGAGACCCAGTACTTC. It translates to CSGRQAGGHETQYF.

The J gene is TRBJ2-7, the V gene TRBV7-9; the D is unclear. The V and J ends lost 1 base and 1 base respectively, with 8 bases between them. This CDR3 is 14 amino acids long. Germline V gene data show CDR1 as SEHNR and CDR2 as FQNEAQ (reference sequence). The CDR3 DNA is TGTGCCAGCAGCTTAGAGGCGGCATCCTACGAGCAGTACGTC. This encodes CASSLEAASYEQYV.

This clonotype was seen a few times. V and J are TRBV25-1 and TRBJ2-1; D assignment may be TRBD1 or TRBD2 (5 bases each). CDR1 and CDR2 from the germline V gene are MGHDK and SYGVNS. V shed 1 base and J shed 7 bases, with 20 bases lying between them. CDR3 size: 17 residues. This CDR3 reads CASSEWVGTSLLNEQFF. The CDR3 DNA is TGTGCCAGCAGTGAATGGGTCGGGACGAGCTTGTTGAATGAGCAGTTCTTC. Supplemented by reference TRBV25-1 and TRBJ2-1, the full variable domain reads EADIYQTPRYLVIGTGKKITLECSQTMGHDKMYWYQQDPGMELHLIHYSYGVNSTEKGDLSSESTVSRIRTEHFPLTLESARPSHTSQYLCASSEWVGTSLLNEQFFGPGTRLTVL.